This note documents a single T cell receptor (beta chain) sequence. The record originates from a study of T cells after yellow fever vaccination. TCRdb redid the calling of the 5' RACE reads with MiXCR, one entry per CDR3 protein. Among some 160,000 distinct CDR3 sequences listed, 9.3% were seen once. Per germline, CDR1 MNHEY and CDR2 SVGEGT. V gave up 5 bases and J gave up 3 bases, with 8 bases separating them. The CDR3 is made up of 12 amino acids. This material consisted of CD8+ T cells sorted from PBMCs, taken 45 days after the yellow fever booster vaccination. This TCR was recovered from a man younger than 35 who received the YFV17D yellow fever vaccine. This chain uses TRBV6-2 or TRBV6-3 with TRBJ2-7, with D tentatively TRBD1 (6 bases). This CDR3 is CASSTDSYEQYV. The CDR3 coding sequence is TGTGCCAGCAGTACGGACAGCTACGAGCAGTACGTC.